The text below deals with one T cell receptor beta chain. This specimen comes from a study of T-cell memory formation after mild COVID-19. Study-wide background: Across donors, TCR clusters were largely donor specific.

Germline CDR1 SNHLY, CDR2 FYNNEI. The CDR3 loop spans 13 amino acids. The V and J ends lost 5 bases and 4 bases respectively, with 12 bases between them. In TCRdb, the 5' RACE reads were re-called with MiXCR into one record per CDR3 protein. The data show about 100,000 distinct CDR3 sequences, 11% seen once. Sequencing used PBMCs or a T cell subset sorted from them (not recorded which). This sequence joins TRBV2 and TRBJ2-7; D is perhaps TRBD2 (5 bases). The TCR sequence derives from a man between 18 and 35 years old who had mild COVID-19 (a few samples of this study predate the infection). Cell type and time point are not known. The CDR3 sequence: CASSSGSGYEQYF. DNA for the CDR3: TGTGCCAGCAGTTCTGGAAGCGGATACGAGCAGTACTTC.